This T cell receptor beta chain was captured by sequencing in a study of shared clonotypes between healthy human individuals. Several immunoSEQ 96-well plates shared each subset's DNA, each plate a replicate. Original handling: ImmunoSEQ junction-only sequences lacked quality scores, so their filtering differed. Sequencing was performed with immunoSEQ multiplex PCR; in TCRdb, only in-frame clones are kept and a portion is missing. That table gives V, J and clone size, and the DNA gave D and trimming. The sample shows around 560,000 clones, around 96% of them seen only once. CD45RO-negative CD8 cells positively selected for CCR7 made up the naive population, which excluded terminally differentiated effector memory CD45RA+ cells. Those who donated, Caucasian adults without exception, all lived in Nashville, Tennessee. There are 14 residues in the CDR3. The V and J ends lost 3 bases and 3 bases respectively, with 13 bases between them. CDR1 is SGDLS and CDR2 is YYNGEE in the germline V gene.

The TCR originated in a woman in her twenties or thirties in good health. The chain combines TRBV9 with TRBJ2-7, with D maybe TRBD1 (6 bases). The source material was naive CD8+ T cells sorted from blood. DNA of the CDR3: TGTGCCAGCAGCGCCGGACAGTTGGACTACGAGCAGTACTTC. Translation: CASSAGQLDYEQYF.